The entry below describes one T cell receptor (beta chain). What it recognizes is unknown. The data originate from a study of cytomegalovirus exposure and HLA in healthy donors. Study background: Unique TCR beta sequences numbering over 100 million came from approximately 180 million T cells in an earlier analysis. Regarding the study as a whole: Later on, an analysis found that several of the most significant clusters appeared to be linked to common viral pathogens, which included parvovirus B19.

Germline CDR1 LGHNA, CDR2 YSLEER. The CDR3 totals 15 residues. The PCR had 60 Vbeta and 13 Jbeta primers. The protocol was immunoSEQ multiplex PCR, while the TCRdb copy is restricted to in-frame clones and leaves out a portion. Of 200,000 or so clones in the sample, 81% are singletons; the top ten hold 3.5% to 4%. The sequence derives from a man aged 50 to 60 in good health and CMV-seronegative. V gene TRBV4-3 combines with J gene TRBJ2-5; 9 nucleotides align to TRBD1. The end of the DNA is better explained by TRBJ2-7, so the J call may be wrong. The specimen was PBMCs. CDR3 DNA sequence: TGCGCCAGCAGCCGGGGGTCAGGACAGGGGTACGAGCAGTACTTC. Translation: CASSRGSGQGYEQYF.